The 24 T cell receptor beta chains below were found in one sample sequenced in a study of OX40 agonist ivuxolimab in advanced cancers. Profiling relied on immunoSEQ multiplex PCR, and the TCRdb table lists in-frame clones only, not all of them. The table includes about 96,000 clones, approximately 84% detected once. The input for sequencing was CD4+ or CD8+ T cells sorted from blood, taken in a trial of the OX40 agonist ivuxolimab. These receptors originate from an adult with an advanced solid tumor such as melanoma, head and neck, liver or kidney cancer.

The chain links TRBV6-1 to TRBJ2-5; D gene ambiguous. CDR3 length equals 14 residues. Germline V gives CDR1 MNHNS, CDR2 SASEGT. Trimming stripped 2 bases from V and 1 base from J, with 8 bases between. The CDR3 region is CASSEFGTQETQYF. CDR3 sequence (DNA): TGTGCCAGCAGTGAATTCGGTACCCAAGAGACCCAGTACTTC.

The gene calls are TRBV4-3 and TRBJ2-1; D may be TRBD1 (5 bases). The length of the CDR3 is 15 residues. V was cut by 4 bases and J by 9 bases, with 19 bases left in between. Germline-derived CDR1 and CDR2 are LGHNA and YSLEER. The CDR3 DNA reads as TGCGCCAGCAGCCCGCGTCCCCGAAACCAGGGTGAGCAGTTCTTC. Translated: CASSPRPRNQGEQFF.

This clone showed up just once. The rearrangement uses TRBV9 and TRBJ1-4, with 10 bases aligning to TRBD1. CDR1 and CDR2 (germline): SGDLS, YYNGEE. CDR3 length: 19 residues. V was clipped by 5 bases and J by 0 bases; unmatched bases: 13. CDR3 protein: CASSPTIMTGGTTNEKLFF. In DNA, the CDR3 is TGTGCCAGCAGTCCTACTATAATGACAGGGGGCACAACTAATGAAAAACTGTTTTTT.

This rearrangement joins TRBV6-4 to TRBJ2-3; D is unclear. The CDR3 loop spans 14 amino acids. Trimming removed 5 bases at V and 2 bases at J, with 11 bases between. Germline assignment: CDR1 MRHNA and CDR2 SNTAGT. The chain's CDR3 is CASSQGPDTDTQYF. DNA for the CDR3: TGTGCCAGCAGTCAAGGACCAGACACAGATACGCAGTATTTT.

The chain uses TRBV9 and TRBJ2-2; 9 positions agree with TRBD1. Per germline, CDR1 SGDLS and CDR2 YYNGEE. V dropped 5 bases and J dropped 4; count of bases not matched to a gene: 6. The CDR3 spans 15 residues. The CDR3: CASSAKTGGTGELFF. CDR3 sequence (DNA): TGTGCCAGCAGTGCAAAGACAGGGGGCACCGGGGAGCTGTTTTTT.

Here the CDR3 reads CASSHRDNYGYTF. CDR3 bases: TGTGCCAGCAGCCACAGAGATAACTATGGCTACACCTTC. The chain joins TRBV5-4 to TRBJ1-2; D not resolved. CDR1 and CDR2 from the germline V gene are SGHNT and YYREEE (reference sequence). Trimming removed 4 bases from V and 1 base from J, with 8 bases in between. The CDR3 covers 13 residues.

The chain has TRBV29-1 and TRBJ1-4, with a weak D call TRBD1 (5 bases). This CDR3 has 15 residues. Germline loops: CDR1 SQVTM, CDR2 ANQGSEA. V was shortened by 5 bases and J by 5 bases, with 18 bases between the two germline ends. Here the CDR3 DNA reads TGCAGCGTTCGGGGCGAATCGGGCAGCAATGAAAAACTGTTTTTT. Translating gives CSVRGESGSNEKLFF.

This clone was detected only a few times. V is TRBV7-2 and J is TRBJ1-2; the match to TRBD1 covers 9 bases. CDR3 length equals 13 residues. Germline-derived CDR1 and CDR2 are SGHTA and FQGNSA. The junction had 1 base not matched to a gene; V was cut back by 1 base and J by 7 bases. The CDR3 spells CASSLGDRVGYTF. CDR3 coding DNA: TGTGCCAGCAGCTTAGGGGACAGGGTTGGCTACACCTTC.

This clone was found once. The V and J genes are TRBV29-1 and TRBJ2-1; no definite D call. V was trimmed by 8 bases and J by 7 bases, leaving 12 bases between them. The CDR3 has 11 amino acids. The V gene's germline CDR1 is SQVTM and CDR2 ANQGSEA. The CDR3 loop is CSTTDANEQFF. The CDR3 DNA reads TGCAGCACGACGGACGCGAATGAGCAGTTCTTC.

V is TRBV10-3 and J is TRBJ2-5; the D is unclear. The CDR3 loop spans 12 amino acids. Germline-derived CDR1 and CDR2 are ENHRY and SYGVKD. The chain's CDR3 is CASSLSAETQYF. As DNA, the CDR3 is TGTGCTTCATCACTTAGTGCGGAGACCCAGTACTTC.

This chain connects TRBV2 to TRBJ1-1; D gene uncertain. CDR1 and CDR2 (germline): SNHLY, FYNNEI. The CDR3 length is 12 residues. Trimming removed 2 bases at V and 4 bases at J, with 5 bases between. CDR3 loop: CASSEPGTEAFF. The CDR3, as DNA: TGTGCCAGCAGTGAACCCGGCACTGAAGCTTTCTTT.

The sample holds one count of this clone. V and J are TRBV11-2 and TRBJ2-7; D might be TRBD1 (5 bases). This CDR3 spans 14 amino acids. The V end lost 3 bases, the J end lost 2 bases, and 11 bases lay between the germline ends. Per germline, CDR1 SGHAT and CDR2 FQNNGV. This CDR3 reads CASSLGLGPYEQYF. CDR3 in DNA: TGTGCCAGCAGCTTGGGGTTGGGGCCCTACGAGCAGTACTTC.

This chain uses TRBV14 with TRBJ1-2; D unresolved. This CDR3 has 12 residues. Germline-derived CDR1 and CDR2 are SGHDN and FVKESK. V was trimmed by 5 bases and J by 7 bases, leaving 11 bases between them. CDR3 protein: CASSGLRAGYTF. The DNA for the CDR3 is TGTGCCAGCAGCGGACTGCGGGCTGGCTACACCTTC.

The chain recombines TRBV29-1 with TRBJ1-4; 10 bases match TRBD1. The length of the CDR3 is 13 residues. CDR1 is SQVTM and CDR2 is ANQGSEA in the germline V gene. The V and J ends lost 4 bases and 5 bases, in that order; junction bases with no gene match: 1. The CDR3, as DNA: TGCAGCGTTGCGGACAGGGGGAATGAAAAACTGTTTTTT. This gives the protein CSVADRGNEKLFF.

The chain is built from TRBV16 and TRBJ2-1; possible D gene TRBD1, 5 bases. Germline V gene data show CDR1 as KGHSY and CDR2 as FQNENV. Trimming pared 0 bases from V and 8 bases from J, leaving 14 bases between. This CDR3 is built from 15 residues. This CDR3 is CASSQSARDSDEQFF. The CDR3 coding sequence is TGTGCCAGCAGCCAATCGGCCAGGGATTCGGATGAGCAGTTCTTC.

The rearrangement links TRBV5-1 to TRBJ2-3; the match to TRBD1 covers 10 bases. CDR1 SGHRS and CDR2 YFSETQ come from the germline V gene. This CDR3 is built from 14 residues. V shed 2 bases, J shed 4 bases, and the junction held 1 base outside the gene matches. The CDR3 region is CASSFDRGPDTQYF. CDR3 DNA sequence: TGCGCCAGCAGCTTCGACAGGGGGCCAGATACGCAGTATTTT.

This clone was seen a single time. The chain joins TRBV7-9 to TRBJ2-5; D unresolved. CDR1 is SEHNR and CDR2 is FQNEAQ in the germline V gene (reference sequence). Trimming shortened V by 1 base and J by 0 bases, and 15 bases separated the two germline ends. CDR3 length: 17 residues. CDR3 residues: CASSLGAVNPYQETQYF. The CDR3 DNA reads TGTGCCAGCAGCTTAGGTGCGGTTAATCCCTACCAAGAGACCCAGTACTTC. Based on the CDR3 plus reference TRBV7-9 and TRBJ2-5, the full variable domain is DTGVSQNPRHKITKRGQNVTFRCDPISEHNRLYWYRQTLGQGPEFLTYFQNEAQLEKSRLLSDRFSAERPKGSFSTLEIQRTEQGDSAMYLCASSLGAVNPYQETQYFGPGTRLLVL.

The chain couples TRBV27 to TRBJ2-4, with D perhaps matching TRBD2 (6 bases). With 6 bases removed from V and 13 bases from J, the gap between germline ends came to 13 bases. CDR3 length: 11 residues. Germline loops: CDR1 MNHEY, CDR2 SMNVEV (reference sequence). The CDR3 is CASRQSGRQYF. The CDR3, as DNA: TGTGCCAGCAGACAGTCCGGGAGACAGTACTTC.

This chain uses TRBV5-1 with TRBJ2-7; 8 nucleotides align to TRBD2. Germline V gene lookup returns CDR1 SGHRS and CDR2 YFSETQ. This CDR3 is built from 15 residues. J gave up 2 bases and V 2 bases, and 6 bases lay outside the gene matches. Here the CDR3 DNA reads TGCGCCAGCAGCTTAGCGGGGGCCATGACCTACGAGCAGTACTTC. It encodes CASSLAGAMTYEQYF.

The V and J genes are TRBV5-6 and TRBJ1-2; no clear D. The CDR3 contains 14 residues. Germline CDR1 reads SGHDT; CDR2 reads YYEEEE. The ends were cut back, 0 bases at V and 3 bases at J, with 9 bases in the middle. The CDR3 DNA sequence: TGTGCCAGCAGCTTGGCCGGACGTTACTATGGCTACACCTTC. It specifies CASSLAGRYYGYTF.

The chain employs TRBV4-3 and TRBJ2-1; weak D call: TRBD1 (5 bases). The CDR3 contains 18 residues. V was cut by 1 base and J by 4 bases, with 20 bases left in between. The germline V gene has CDR1 LGHNA and CDR2 YSLEER. The CDR3 bases are TGCGCCAGCAGCCAAGGGCCCGACAGCGAAATCCCATACAATGAGCAGTTCTTC. As protein: CASSQGPDSEIPYNEQFF.

This sequence joins TRBV5-6 and TRBJ1-5; TRBD1 matches at 7 bases. CDR3 length: 13 amino acids. In germline, CDR1 is SGHDT, CDR2 YYEEEE. With 4 bases clipped from V and 7 bases from J, the junction kept 5 bases outside the gene matches. CDR3 nucleotide sequence: TGTGCCAGCAGCATAACCAGGGGGCAGCCCCAGCATTTT. As protein: CASSITRGQPQHF.

The genes are TRBV9 and TRBJ2-1, with 7 bases fitting TRBD2. After removal of 3 bases from V and 0 bases from J, the junction contained 3 bases not matched to a gene. Germline V gene data show CDR1 as SGDLS and CDR2 as YYNGEE. The CDR3 sequence is 15 residues long. As DNA, the CDR3 is TGTGCCAGCAGCGGCGGCGGGAGCTCCTACAATGAGCAGTTCTTC. Protein: CASSGGGSSYNEQFF. The full variable domain, with the rest looked up from reference TRBV9 and TRBJ2-1, is DSGVTQTPKHLITATGQRVTLRCSPRSGDLSVYWYQQSLDQGLQFLIQYYNGEERAKGNILERFSAQQFPDLHSELNLSSLELGDSALYFCASSGGGSSYNEQFFGPGTRLTVL.

The rearrangement uses TRBV5-6 and TRBJ2-1; unclear D gene. CDR1 and CDR2 from the germline V gene are SGHDT and YYEEEE. V was cut by 2 bases and J by 9 bases, with 12 bases left in between. The CDR3 runs 13 residues. The CDR3: CASSFSILGEQFF. Written as DNA, the CDR3 is TGTGCCAGCAGCTTCTCGATTTTGGGTGAGCAGTTCTTC.